This T cell receptor beta chain was identified during a study of shared clonotypes between healthy human individuals. The study's findings and limits: Generation probability values for non-shared clonotypes were lower than those for clonotypes shared by all four donors.

As defined, naive CD8 cells were CD45RO-negative and positively selected for CCR7, with terminally differentiated effector memory CD45RA+ cells excluded. Concerning this clone itself: The antigen is unknown.

Repertoires were generated with immunoSEQ multiplex PCR, while TCRdb's copy carries only in-frame clones and drops some. The data hold about 680,000 clones, with about 91% observed a single time. Trimming cost V 8 bases and J 3 bases; bases outside gene matches: 4. The CDR3 consists of 13 residues. Germline CDR1 and CDR2: LNHDA and SQIVND (reference sequence). The chain combines TRBV19 with TRBJ1-5; 7 bases are a match to TRBD1. The TCR originated in a man aged 30-40 years in good health. The source material was naive CD8+ T cells sorted from blood. DNA for the CDR3: TGTGCCAGTGACGACAGGGACAATCAGCCCCAGCATTTT. Translation: CASDDRDNQPQHF.